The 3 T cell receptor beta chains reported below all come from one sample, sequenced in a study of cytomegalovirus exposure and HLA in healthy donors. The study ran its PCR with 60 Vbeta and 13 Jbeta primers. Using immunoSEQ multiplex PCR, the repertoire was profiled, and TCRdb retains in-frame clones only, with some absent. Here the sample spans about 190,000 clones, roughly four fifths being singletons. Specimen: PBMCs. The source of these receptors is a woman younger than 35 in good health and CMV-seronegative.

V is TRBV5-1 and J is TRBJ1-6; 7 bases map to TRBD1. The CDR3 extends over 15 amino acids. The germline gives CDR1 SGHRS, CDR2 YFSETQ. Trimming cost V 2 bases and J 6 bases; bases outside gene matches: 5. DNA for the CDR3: TGCGCCAGCAGCTTACCGGGACAGAGTAATTCACCCCTCCACTTT. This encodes CASSLPGQSNSPLHF.

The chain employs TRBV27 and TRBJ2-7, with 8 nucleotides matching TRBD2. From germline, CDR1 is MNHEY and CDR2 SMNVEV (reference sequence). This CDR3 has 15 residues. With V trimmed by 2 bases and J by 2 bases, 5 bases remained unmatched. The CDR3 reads CASSLLAGGAYEQYF. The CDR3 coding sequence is TGTGCCAGCAGTTTACTAGCGGGTGGCGCCTACGAGCAGTACTTC.

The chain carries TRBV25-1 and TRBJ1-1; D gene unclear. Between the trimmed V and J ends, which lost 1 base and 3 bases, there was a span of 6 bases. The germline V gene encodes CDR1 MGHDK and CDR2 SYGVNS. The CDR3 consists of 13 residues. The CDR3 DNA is TGTGCCAGCAGTGAATTAGCTCACACTGAAGCTTTCTTT. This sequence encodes CASSELAHTEAFF.